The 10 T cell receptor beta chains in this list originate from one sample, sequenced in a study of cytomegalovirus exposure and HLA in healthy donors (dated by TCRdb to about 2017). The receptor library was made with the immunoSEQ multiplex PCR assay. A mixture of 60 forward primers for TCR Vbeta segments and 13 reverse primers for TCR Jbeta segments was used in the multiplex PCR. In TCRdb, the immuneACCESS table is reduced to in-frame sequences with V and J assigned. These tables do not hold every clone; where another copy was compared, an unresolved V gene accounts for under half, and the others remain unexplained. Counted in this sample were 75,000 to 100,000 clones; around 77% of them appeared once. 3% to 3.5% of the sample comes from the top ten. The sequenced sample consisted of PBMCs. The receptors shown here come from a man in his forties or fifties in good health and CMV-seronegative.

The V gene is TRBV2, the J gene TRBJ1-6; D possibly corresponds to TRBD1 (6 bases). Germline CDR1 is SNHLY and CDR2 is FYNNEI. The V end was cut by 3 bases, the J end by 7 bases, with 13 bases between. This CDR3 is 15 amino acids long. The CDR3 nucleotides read TGTGCCAGCAGTGATTTGGGGGGGCTCAATTCACCCCTCCACTTT. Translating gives CASSDLGGLNSPLHF.

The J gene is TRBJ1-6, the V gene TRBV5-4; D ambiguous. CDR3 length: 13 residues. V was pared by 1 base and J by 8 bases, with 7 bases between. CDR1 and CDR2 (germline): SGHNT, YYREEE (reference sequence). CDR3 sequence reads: CASSLYGDSPLHF. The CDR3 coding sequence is TGTGCCAGCAGCTTGTACGGGGATTCACCCCTCCACTTT.

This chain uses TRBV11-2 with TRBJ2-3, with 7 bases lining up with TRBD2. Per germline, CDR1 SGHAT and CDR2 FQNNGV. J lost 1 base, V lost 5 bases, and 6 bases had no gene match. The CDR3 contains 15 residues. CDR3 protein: CASSDIGRRTDTQYF. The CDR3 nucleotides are TGTGCCAGCAGCGACATCGGGAGGCGCACAGATACGCAGTATTTT. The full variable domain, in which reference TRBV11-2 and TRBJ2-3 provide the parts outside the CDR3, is EAGVAQSPRYKIIEKRQSVAFWCNPISGHATLYWYQQILGQGPKLLIQFQNNGVVDDSQLPKDRFSAERLKGVDSTLKIQPAKLEDSAVYLCASSDIGRRTDTQYFGPGTRLTVL.

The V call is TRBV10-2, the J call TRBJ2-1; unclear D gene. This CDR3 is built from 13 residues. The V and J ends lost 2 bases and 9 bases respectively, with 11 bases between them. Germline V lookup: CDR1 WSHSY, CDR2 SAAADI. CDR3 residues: CASSEAFGGEQFF. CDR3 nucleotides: TGCGCCAGCAGTGAGGCCTTTGGCGGTGAGCAGTTCTTC.

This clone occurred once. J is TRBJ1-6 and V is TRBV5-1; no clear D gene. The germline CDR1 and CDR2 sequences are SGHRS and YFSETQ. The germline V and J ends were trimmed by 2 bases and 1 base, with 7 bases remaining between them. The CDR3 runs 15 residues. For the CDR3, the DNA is TGCGCCAGCAGCTTCGGACTTTCCTATAATTCACCCCTCCACTTT. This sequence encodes CASSFGLSYNSPLHF.

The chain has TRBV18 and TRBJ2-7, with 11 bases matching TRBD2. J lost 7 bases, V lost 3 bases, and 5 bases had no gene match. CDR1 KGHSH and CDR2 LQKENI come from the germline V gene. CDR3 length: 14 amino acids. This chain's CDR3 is CASSPSGRAWEQYF. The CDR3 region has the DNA TGTGCCAGCTCACCTAGCGGGAGGGCTTGGGAGCAGTACTTC.

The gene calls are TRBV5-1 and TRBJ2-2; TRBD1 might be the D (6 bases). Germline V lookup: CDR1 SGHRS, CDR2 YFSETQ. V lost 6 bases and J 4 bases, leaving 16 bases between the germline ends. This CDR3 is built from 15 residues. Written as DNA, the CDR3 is TGCGCCAGCATTGGGGGCGCGGATTTCACCGGGGAGCTGTTTTTT. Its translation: CASIGGADFTGELFF.

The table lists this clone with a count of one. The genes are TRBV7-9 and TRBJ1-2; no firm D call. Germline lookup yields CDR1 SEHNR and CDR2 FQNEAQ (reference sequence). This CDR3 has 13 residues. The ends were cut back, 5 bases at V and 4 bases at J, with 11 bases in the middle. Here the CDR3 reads CASSPGGVYGYTF. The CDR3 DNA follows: TGTGCCAGCAGCCCCGGCGGTGTCTATGGCTACACCTTC.

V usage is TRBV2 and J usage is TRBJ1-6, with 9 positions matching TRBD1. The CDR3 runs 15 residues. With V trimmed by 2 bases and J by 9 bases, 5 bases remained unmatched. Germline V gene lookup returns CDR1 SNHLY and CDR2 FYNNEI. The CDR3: CASSERDRGTSPLHF. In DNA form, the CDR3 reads TGTGCCAGCAGTGAACGAGACAGGGGGACTTCACCCCTCCACTTT.

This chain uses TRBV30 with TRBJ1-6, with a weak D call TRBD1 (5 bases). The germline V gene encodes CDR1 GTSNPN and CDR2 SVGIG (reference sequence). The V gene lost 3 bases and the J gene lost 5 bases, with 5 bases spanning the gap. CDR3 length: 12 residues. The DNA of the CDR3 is TGTGCCTGGAGGGACAATAATTCACCCCTCCACTTT. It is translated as CAWRDNNSPLHF.